Shown below are 15 T cell receptor beta chains from a single sample sequenced in a study of blood T cell repertoires in COVID-19. Generated by immunoSEQ multiplex PCR, the TCRdb table keeps only in-frame clones and is missing some. The top ten hold approximately 4.5% of the sample, which has 110,000 to 150,000 clones, just over 85% seen once. Sequences were obtained from PBMCs or T cells enriched from blood (not recorded which). The receptors shown here come from a man aged 50 to 59 who had recovered from COVID-19.

The gene calls are TRBV12-3 or TRBV12-4 and TRBJ2-7, with TRBD2 as a possible D gene (5 bases). This CDR3 comprises 13 residues. Trimming removed 7 bases at V and 3 bases at J, with 13 bases between. The CDR3 DNA is TGTGCCAGCACCCCGGACTGGGACTACGAGCAGTACTTC. It specifies CASTPDWDYEQYF.

This clone is a singleton in its sample. The J gene is TRBJ2-3, the V gene TRBV7-8; TRBD1 aligns across 7 bases. Germline lookup yields CDR1 SGHVS and CDR2 FQNEAQ. Germline trimming cut 5 bases from V and 0 bases from J; bases unmatched to any gene: 8. The CDR3 is 16 amino acids. CDR3 nucleotide sequence: TGTGCCAGCAGCCGACGGGACAGACAGAGCACAGATACGCAGTATTTT. This encodes CASSRRDRQSTDTQYF.

V and J are TRBV13 and TRBJ2-3; 11 bases fit TRBD2. CDR3 length equals 16 residues. Germline assignment: CDR1 PRHDT and CDR2 FYEKMQ (reference sequence). V lost 0 bases to trimming and J lost 1 base; unmatched junction nucleotides: 0. This CDR3 is CASSLGLAGGTDTQYF. CDR3 DNA sequence: TGTGCCAGCAGCTTAGGACTAGCGGGAGGCACAGATACGCAGTATTTT.

This sequence joins TRBV7-9 and TRBJ1-2; a weak D match, TRBD1 (5 bases). Germline values: CDR1 SEHNR, CDR2 FQNEAQ (reference sequence). V gave up 0 bases and J gave up 5 bases, with 16 bases separating them. This CDR3 comprises 16 residues. In DNA form, the CDR3 reads TGTGCCAGCAGCTTAGCTCAGGGTTCTGCGAGGTATGGCTACACCTTC. Translating it yields CASSLAQGSARYGYTF. Using reference TRBV7-9 and TRBJ1-2 for the parts outside the CDR3, the full variable domain is DTGVSQNPRHKITKRGQNVTFRCDPISEHNRLYWYRQTLGQGPEFLTYFQNEAQLEKSRLLSDRFSAERPKGSFSTLEIQRTEQGDSAMYLCASSLAQGSARYGYTFGSGTRLTVV.

J is TRBJ1-3 and V is TRBV20-1; 8 nucleotides agree with TRBD1. The CDR3 has 17 amino acids. J was trimmed by 0 bases and V by 5 bases; bases with no gene match: 12. Germline loops: CDR1 DFQATT, CDR2 SNEGSKA (reference sequence). CDR3 nucleotides: TGCAGTGCTCGTGACAGGGGCGTCCTCCACTCTGGAAACACCATATATTTT. Its translation is CSARDRGVLHSGNTIYF.

V gene TRBV5-1 combines with J gene TRBJ1-5, with D hard to call. Germline V gene lookup returns CDR1 SGHRS and CDR2 YFSETQ. The CDR3 has 15 amino acids. V was shortened by 2 bases and J by 2 bases, with 11 bases between the two germline ends. CDR3 DNA sequence: TGCGCCAGCAGCTTAGAGGGAACTGGCAATCAGCCCCAGCATTTT. Its translation is CASSLEGTGNQPQHF.

The rearrangement links TRBV10-1 to TRBJ1-4; TRBD1 aligns across 7 bases. The CDR3 runs 17 residues. With V trimmed by 3 bases and J by 0 bases, 7 bases remained unmatched. Germline-derived CDR1 and CDR2 are WNHNN and SYGVQD (reference sequence). This chain's CDR3 is CASSDGQTGATNEKLFF. In DNA form, the CDR3 reads TGCGCCAGCAGTGACGGACAAACAGGGGCAACTAATGAAAAACTGTTTTTT.

This rearrangement joins TRBV7-3 to TRBJ1-2, with D tentatively TRBD1 (5 bases). Germline V gives CDR1 SGHTA, CDR2 FQGTGA. Trimming shortened V by 5 bases and J by 7 bases, and 23 bases separated the two germline ends. This CDR3 region has 16 residues. CDR3 sequence reads: CASSPSGGTAVGGYTF. The CDR3 region has the DNA TGTGCCAGCAGCCCGTCGGGGGGGACTGCCGTTGGTGGCTACACCTTC.

CDR3 protein: CAWSRSSSTDTQYF. CDR3 DNA: TGTGCCTGGAGTAGGAGCTCTAGCACAGATACGCAGTATTTT. This chain uses TRBV30 with TRBJ2-3; D ambiguous. V was shortened by 2 bases and J by 0 bases, with 9 bases between the two germline ends. Per germline, CDR1 GTSNPN and CDR2 SVGIG (reference sequence). The length of the CDR3 is 14 residues.

This chain uses TRBV28 with TRBJ1-1, with a weak D call TRBD1 (5 bases). Germline V gene sequence: CDR1 MDHEN, CDR2 SYDVKM. The CDR3 is made up of 12 amino acids. V shed 8 bases and J shed 5 bases, with 12 bases lying between them. CDR3 amino acids: CASGGVGTEAFF. The DNA of the CDR3 is TGTGCCAGCGGGGGGGTAGGTACTGAAGCTTTCTTT.

The chain carries TRBV13 and TRBJ1-2; TRBD1 agrees at 12 bases. CDR1 is PRHDT, CDR2 FYEKMQ, per germline (reference sequence). This CDR3 comprises 17 residues. The J segment lost 0 bases and the V segment lost 0 bases, leaving 2 bases of the junction unmatched. The CDR3: CASSLGGQGAPNYGYTF. The CDR3 nucleotides are TGTGCCAGCAGCTTAGGGGGACAGGGGGCGCCTAACTATGGCTACACCTTC.

This clone is a singleton in its sample. The chain joins TRBV7-2 to TRBJ2-5; possibly TRBD1 for D (6 bases). CDR1 and CDR2 (germline): SGHTA, FQGNSA. Trimming stripped 4 bases from V and 2 bases from J, with 14 bases between. The CDR3 runs to 15 residues. CDR3 bases: TGTGCCAGCAGCTCTAAGACAGGACCGCAAGAGACCCAGTACTTC. Translating gives CASSSKTGPQETQYF.

This clone was picked up one time. V gene TRBV4-1 combines with J gene TRBJ1-3; 9 bases are a match to TRBD1. There are 17 residues in the CDR3. CDR1 and CDR2 from the germline V gene are MGHRA and YSYEKL. The V gene end was trimmed by 2 bases and the J gene end by 5 bases; junction bases not matched to a gene: 10. The CDR3 nucleotides are TGCGCCAGCAGCCAACACTCGACAGGGGGGATCAGAAACACCATATATTTT. This encodes CASSQHSTGGIRNTIYF.

V usage is TRBV20-1 and J usage is TRBJ1-5, with D unclear. V lost 3 bases, J lost 4 bases, and 10 bases lay in between. This CDR3 is built from 13 residues. CDR1 and CDR2 from the germline V gene are DFQATT and SNEGSKA (reference sequence). CDR3 nucleotides: TGCAGTGCTAGTATTTACAGAAATCAGCCCCAGCATTTT. As protein: CSASIYRNQPQHF.

The chain uses TRBV19 and TRBJ1-2; 7 bases fit TRBD1. CDR1 LNHDA and CDR2 SQIVND come from the germline V gene (reference sequence). Unmatched junction bases numbered 21, after V lost 6 bases and J lost 8 bases. The length of the CDR3 is 17 residues. The CDR3 DNA reads TGTGCCAGTAGCAGGACAGGTATGGGGAGTAGATATGGCGGCTACACCTTC. Encoded protein: CASSRTGMGSRYGGYTF.